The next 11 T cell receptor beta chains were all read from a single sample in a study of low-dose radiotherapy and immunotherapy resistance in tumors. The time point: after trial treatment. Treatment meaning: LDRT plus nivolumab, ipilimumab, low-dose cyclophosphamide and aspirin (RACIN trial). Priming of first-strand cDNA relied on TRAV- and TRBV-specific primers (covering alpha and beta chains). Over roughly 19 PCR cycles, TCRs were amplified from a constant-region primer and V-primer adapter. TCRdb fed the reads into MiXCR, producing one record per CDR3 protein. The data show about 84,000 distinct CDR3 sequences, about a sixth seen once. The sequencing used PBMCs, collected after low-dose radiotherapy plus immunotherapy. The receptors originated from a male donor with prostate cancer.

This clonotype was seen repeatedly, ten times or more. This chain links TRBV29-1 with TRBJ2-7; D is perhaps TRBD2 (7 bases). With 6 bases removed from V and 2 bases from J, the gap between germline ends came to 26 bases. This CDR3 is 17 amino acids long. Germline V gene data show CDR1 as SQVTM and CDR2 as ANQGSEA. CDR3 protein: CSVQGRRGRAGTYEQYF. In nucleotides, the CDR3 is TGCAGCGTACAGGGAAGGAGAGGGAGGGCGGGAACCTACGAGCAGTACTTC.

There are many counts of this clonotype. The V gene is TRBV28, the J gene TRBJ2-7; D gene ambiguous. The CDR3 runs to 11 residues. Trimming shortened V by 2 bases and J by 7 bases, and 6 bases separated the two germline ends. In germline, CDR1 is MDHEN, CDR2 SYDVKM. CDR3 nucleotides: TGTGCCAGCAGTTTAGTGAGAGAGCAGTACTTC. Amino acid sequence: CASSLVREQYF.

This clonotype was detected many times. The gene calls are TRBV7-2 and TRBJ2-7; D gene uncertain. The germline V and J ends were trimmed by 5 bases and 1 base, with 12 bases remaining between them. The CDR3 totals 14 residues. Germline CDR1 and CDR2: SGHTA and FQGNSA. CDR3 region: CASSAPTVSYEQYF. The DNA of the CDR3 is TGTGCCAGCAGCGCACCGACTGTATCCTACGAGCAGTACTTC.

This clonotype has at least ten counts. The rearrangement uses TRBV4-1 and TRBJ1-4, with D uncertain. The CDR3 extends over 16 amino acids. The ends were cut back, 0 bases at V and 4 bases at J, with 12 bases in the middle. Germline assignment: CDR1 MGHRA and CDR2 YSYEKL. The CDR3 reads CASSQDPGPYNEKLFF. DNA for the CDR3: TGCGCCAGCAGCCAAGATCCGGGCCCCTATAATGAAAAACTGTTTTTT.

CDR3 amino acids: CASSFRSKGYNEQFF. DNA of the CDR3: TGTGCCAGCAGTTTTAGATCAAAAGGTTACAATGAGCAGTTCTTC. V is TRBV28 and J is TRBJ2-1; D unclear. CDR1 and CDR2 from the germline V gene are MDHEN and SYDVKM. The V gene lost 3 bases and the J gene lost 4 bases, with 13 bases spanning the gap. The CDR3 runs 15 residues.

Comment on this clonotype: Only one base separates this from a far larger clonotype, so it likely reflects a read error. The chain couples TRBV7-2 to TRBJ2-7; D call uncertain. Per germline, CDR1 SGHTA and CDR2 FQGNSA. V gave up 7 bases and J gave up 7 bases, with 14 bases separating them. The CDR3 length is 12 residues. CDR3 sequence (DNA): TGTGCCAGCACCCGGCCCTACAATGAGCAGTACTTC. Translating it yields CASTRPYNEQYF.

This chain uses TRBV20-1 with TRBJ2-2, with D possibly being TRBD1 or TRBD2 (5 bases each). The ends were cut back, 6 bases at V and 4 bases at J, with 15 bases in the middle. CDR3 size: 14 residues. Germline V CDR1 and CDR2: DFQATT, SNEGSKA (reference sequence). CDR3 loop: CSARPGHPTGELFF. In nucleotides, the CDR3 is TGCAGTGCCCGCCCGGGGCATCCCACCGGGGAGCTGTTTTTT.

The CDR3 DNA reads TGTGCCAGCAGCTACCGGAAGGGTTACGAGCAGTACTTC. Translated, it gives CASSYRKGYEQYF. The V call is TRBV7-2, the J call TRBJ2-7; D is undetermined. The V gene lost 4 bases and the J gene lost 4 bases, with 11 bases spanning the gap. CDR1 and CDR2 from the germline V gene are SGHTA and FQGNSA. The CDR3 has 13 residues.

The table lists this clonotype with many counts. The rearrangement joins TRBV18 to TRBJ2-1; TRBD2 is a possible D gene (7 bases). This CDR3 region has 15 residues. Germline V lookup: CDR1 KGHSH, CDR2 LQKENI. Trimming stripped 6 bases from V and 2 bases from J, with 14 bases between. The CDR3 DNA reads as TGTGCCAGCTCCTCGGGGGGCCTTACCTACAATGAGCAGTTCTTC. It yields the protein CASSSGGLTYNEQFF.

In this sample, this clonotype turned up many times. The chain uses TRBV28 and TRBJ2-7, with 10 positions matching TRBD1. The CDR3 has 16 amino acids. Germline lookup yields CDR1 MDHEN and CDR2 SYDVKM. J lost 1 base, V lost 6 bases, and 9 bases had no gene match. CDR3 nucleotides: TGTGCCAGCAGCCCCGAGGGACAGGGGATTTCCTACGAGCAGTACTTC. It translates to CASSPEGQGISYEQYF.

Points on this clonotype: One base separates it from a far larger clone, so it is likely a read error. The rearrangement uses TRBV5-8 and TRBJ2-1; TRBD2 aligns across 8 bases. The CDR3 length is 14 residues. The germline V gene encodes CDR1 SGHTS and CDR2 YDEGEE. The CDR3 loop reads CGSSLGLGYNEQFF. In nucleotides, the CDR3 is TGTGGCAGCAGCTTGGGACTAGGTTACAATGAGCAGTTCTTC.